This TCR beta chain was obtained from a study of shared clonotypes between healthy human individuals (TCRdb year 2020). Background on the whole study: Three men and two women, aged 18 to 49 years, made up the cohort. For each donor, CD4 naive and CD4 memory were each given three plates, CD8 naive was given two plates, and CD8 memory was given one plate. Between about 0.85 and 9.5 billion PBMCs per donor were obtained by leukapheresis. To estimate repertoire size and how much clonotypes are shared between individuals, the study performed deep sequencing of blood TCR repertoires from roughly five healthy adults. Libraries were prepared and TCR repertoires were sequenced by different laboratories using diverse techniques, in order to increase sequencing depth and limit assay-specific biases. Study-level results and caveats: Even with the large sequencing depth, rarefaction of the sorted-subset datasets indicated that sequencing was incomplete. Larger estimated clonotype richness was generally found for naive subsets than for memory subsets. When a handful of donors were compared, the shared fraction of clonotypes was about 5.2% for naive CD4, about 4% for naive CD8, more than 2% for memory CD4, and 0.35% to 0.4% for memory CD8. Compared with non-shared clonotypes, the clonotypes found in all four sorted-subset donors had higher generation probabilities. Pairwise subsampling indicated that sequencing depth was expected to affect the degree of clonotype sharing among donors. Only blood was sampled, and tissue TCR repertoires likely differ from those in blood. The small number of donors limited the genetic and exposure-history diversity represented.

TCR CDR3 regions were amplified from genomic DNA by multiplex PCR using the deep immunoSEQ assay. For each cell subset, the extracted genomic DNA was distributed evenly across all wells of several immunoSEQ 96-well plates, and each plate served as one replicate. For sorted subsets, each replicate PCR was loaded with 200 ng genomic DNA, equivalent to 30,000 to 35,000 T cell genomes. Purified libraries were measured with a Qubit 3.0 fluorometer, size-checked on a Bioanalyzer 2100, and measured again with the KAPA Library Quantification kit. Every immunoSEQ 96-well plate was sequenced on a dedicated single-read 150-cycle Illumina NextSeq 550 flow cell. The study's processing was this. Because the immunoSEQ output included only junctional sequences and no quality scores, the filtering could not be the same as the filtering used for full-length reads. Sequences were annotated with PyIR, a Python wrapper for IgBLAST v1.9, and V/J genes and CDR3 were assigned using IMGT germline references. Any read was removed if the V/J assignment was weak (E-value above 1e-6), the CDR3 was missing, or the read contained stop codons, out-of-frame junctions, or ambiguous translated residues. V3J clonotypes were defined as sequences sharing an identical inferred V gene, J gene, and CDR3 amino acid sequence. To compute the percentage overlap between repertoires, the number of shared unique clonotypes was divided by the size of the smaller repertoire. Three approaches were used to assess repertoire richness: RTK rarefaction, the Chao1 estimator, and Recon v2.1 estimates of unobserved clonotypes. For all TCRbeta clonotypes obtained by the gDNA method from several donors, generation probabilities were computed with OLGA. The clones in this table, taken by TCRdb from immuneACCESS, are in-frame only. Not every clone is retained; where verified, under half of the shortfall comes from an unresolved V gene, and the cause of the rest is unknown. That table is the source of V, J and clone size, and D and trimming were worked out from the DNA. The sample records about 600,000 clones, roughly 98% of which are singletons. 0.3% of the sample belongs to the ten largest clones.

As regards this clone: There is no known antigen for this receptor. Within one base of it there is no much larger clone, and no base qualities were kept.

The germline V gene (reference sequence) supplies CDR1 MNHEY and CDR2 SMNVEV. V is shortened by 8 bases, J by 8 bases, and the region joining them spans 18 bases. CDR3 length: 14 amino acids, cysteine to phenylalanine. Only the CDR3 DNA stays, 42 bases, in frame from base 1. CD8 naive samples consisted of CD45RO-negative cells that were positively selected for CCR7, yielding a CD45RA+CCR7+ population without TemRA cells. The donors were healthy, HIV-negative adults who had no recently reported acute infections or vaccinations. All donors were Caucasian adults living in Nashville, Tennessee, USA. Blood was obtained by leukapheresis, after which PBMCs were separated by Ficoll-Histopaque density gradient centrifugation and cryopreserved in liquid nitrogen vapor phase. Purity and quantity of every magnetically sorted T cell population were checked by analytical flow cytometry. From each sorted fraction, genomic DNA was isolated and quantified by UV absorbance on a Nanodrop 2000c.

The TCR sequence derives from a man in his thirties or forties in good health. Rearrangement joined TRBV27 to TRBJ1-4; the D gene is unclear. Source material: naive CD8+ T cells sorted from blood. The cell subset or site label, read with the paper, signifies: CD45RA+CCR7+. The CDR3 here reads CASWNPGLREKLFF. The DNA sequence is TGTGCCAGCTGGAATCCGGGTTTGCGGGAAAAACTGTTTTTT.